These T cell receptor beta chains were read from a single sample in a study of post-analysis software for immune sequencing data. From the PCR reads, TCRdb called clonotypes with MiXCR, one entry per CDR3 protein. The sample comprises 740,000 or so distinct CDR3 sequences, approximately 50% of which are singletons, and 4.6% rests with the top ten. Sequencing was done on a sample of blood. These receptors all stem from a girl aged 5-17 years with multiple sclerosis. Each CDR3 is given with its conserved first and last residue. A D gene is named only where the DNA matches it firmly. A clone size is listed for some rows: how often the clone was seen (once, few, many), or a class if it is expanded.

v_gene: TRBV28; d_gene: .; abundance: few; j_gene: TRBJ2-7; CDR3nt: TGTGCCAGCAGTTTGAGACGGCAGACCTACGAGCAGTACTTC; CDR3aa: CASSLRRQTYEQYF
v_gene: TRBV7-2; d_gene: .; abundance: .; j_gene: TRBJ1-4; CDR3nt: TGTGCCAGCAGCAGAGTGCAAGGGGGAGGAGAAAAACTGTTTTTT; CDR3aa: CASSRVQGGGEKLFF
v_gene: TRBV3-1; d_gene: .; abundance: .; j_gene: TRBJ1-5; CDR3nt: TGTGCCAGCAGCCAAGTTTACGATAGCAATCAGCCCCAGCATTTT; CDR3aa: CASSQVYDSNQPQHF
v_gene: TRBV6-1; d_gene: .; abundance: .; j_gene: TRBJ1-2; CDR3nt: TGTGCCCTCCTGGTGGGGGGGCAGGTCTATGGCTACACCTTC; CDR3aa: CALLVGGQVYGYTF
v_gene: TRBV7-3; d_gene: .; abundance: few; j_gene: TRBJ2-2; CDR3nt: TGTGCCAGCACCCGGTGGGGGCCGCCCGGCCGCGACACCGGGGAGCTGTTTTTT; CDR3aa: CASTRWGPPGRDTGELFF
v_gene: TRBV4-1; d_gene: .; abundance: once; j_gene: TRBJ1-5; CDR3nt: TGCGCCAGCAGCCAAGAGGGGCAGGCTGATCAGCCCCAGCATTTT; CDR3aa: CASSQEGQADQPQHF
v_gene: TRBV5-1; d_gene: .; abundance: .; j_gene: TRBJ1-2; CDR3nt: TGCGCCAGCAGCGGTGGGACACCCACTAACTATGGCTACACCTTC; CDR3aa: CASSGGTPTNYGYTF
v_gene: TRBV10-3; d_gene: TRBD2; abundance: .; j_gene: TRBJ2-3; CDR3nt: TGTGCCATCAGTGAGTCAAGGGCTAGCGGGAGGGCCTACGATACGCAGTATTTT; CDR3aa: CAISESRASGRAYDTQYF
v_gene: TRBV24-1; d_gene: TRBD2; abundance: .; j_gene: TRBJ2-3; CDR3nt: TGTGCCACCAGTGATCCGGGGGGAGATACGCAGTATTTT; CDR3aa: CATSDPGGDTQYF
v_gene: TRBV5-1; d_gene: TRBD2; abundance: few; j_gene: TRBJ2-7; CDR3nt: TGCGCCAGCAGCCCCCCGGGACTAGCGGGAACCAGAAACGAGCAGTACTTC; CDR3aa: CASSPPGLAGTRNEQYF